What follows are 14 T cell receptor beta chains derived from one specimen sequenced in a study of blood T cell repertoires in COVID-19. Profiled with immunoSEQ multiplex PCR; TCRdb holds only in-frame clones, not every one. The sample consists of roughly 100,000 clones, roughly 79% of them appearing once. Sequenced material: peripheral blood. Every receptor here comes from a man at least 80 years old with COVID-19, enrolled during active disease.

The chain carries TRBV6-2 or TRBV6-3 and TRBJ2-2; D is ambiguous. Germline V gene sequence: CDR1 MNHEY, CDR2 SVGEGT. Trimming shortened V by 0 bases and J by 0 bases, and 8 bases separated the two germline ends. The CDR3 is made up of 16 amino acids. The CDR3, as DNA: TGTGCCAGCAGTTACTCGCGCGGCGCGAACACCGGGGAGCTGTTTTTT. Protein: CASSYSRGANTGELFF.

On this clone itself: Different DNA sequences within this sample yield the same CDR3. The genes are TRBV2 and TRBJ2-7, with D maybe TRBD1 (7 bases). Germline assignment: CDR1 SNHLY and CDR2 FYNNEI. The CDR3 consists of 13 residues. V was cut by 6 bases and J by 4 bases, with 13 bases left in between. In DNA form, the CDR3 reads TGTGCCAGCAGAGGAGCAGGGGGGTACGAGCAGTACTTC. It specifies CASRGAGGYEQYF. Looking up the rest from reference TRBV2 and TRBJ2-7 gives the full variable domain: EPEVTQTPSHQVTQMGQEVILRCVPISNHLYFYWYRQILGQKVEFLVSFYNNEISEKSEIFDDQFSVERPDGSNFTLKIRSTKLEDSAMYFCASRGAGGYEQYFGPGTRLTVT.

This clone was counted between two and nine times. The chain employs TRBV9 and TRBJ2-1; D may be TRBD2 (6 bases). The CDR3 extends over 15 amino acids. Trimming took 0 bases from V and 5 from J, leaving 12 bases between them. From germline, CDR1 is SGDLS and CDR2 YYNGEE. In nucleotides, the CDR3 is TGTGCCAGCAGCGTAGACGGGGGTATTAACAATGAGCAGTTCTTC. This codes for CASSVDGGINNEQFF.

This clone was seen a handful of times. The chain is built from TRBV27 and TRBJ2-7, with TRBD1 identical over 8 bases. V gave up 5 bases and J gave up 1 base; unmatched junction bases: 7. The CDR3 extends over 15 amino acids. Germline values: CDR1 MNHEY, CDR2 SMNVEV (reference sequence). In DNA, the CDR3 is TGTGCCAGCAGTCCGGACGGACAGGGATCCTACGAGCAGTACTTC. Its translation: CASSPDGQGSYEQYF.

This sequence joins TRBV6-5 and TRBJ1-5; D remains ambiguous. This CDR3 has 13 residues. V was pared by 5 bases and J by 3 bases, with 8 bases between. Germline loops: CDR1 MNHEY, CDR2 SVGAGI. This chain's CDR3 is CASSPGVNQPQHF. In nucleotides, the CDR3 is TGTGCCAGCAGTCCCGGGGTCAATCAGCCCCAGCATTTT.

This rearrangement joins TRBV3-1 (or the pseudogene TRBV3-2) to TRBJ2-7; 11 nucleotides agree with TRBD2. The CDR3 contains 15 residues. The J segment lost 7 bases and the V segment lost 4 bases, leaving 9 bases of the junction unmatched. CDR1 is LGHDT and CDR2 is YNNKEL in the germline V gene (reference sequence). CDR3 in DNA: TGTGCCAGCAGCCGTCCTCTAGCGGGAGGAAGGGAGCAGTACTTC. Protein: CASSRPLAGGREQYF.

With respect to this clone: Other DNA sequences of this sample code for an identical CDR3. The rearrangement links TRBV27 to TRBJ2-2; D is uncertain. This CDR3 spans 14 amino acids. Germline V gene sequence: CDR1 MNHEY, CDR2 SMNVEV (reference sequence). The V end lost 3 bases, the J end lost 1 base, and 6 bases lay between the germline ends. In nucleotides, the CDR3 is TGTGCCAGCAGTTTCTACAGGAACACCGGGGAGCTGTTTTTT. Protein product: CASSFYRNTGELFF.

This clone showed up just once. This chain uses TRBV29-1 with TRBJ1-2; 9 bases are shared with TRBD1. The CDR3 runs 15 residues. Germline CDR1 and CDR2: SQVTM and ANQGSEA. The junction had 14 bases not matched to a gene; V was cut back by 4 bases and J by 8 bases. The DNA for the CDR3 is TGCAGCGTTGCCGCCCCGGGACAGGGTAGCGTAGGCTACACCTTC. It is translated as CSVAAPGQGSVGYTF.

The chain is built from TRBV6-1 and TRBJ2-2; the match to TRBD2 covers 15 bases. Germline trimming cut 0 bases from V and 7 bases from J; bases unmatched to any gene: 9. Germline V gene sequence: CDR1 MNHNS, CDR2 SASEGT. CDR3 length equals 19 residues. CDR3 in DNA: TGTGCCAGCAGTGAAGCGAGTCGGACTAGCGGGGGGGCTGGCGGGGAGCTGTTTTTT. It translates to CASSEASRTSGGAGGELFF.

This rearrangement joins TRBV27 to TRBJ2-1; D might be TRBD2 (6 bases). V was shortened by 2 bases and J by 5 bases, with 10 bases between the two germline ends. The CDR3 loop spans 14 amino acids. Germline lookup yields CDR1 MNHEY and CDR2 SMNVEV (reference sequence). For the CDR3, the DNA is TGTGCCAGCAGTTTAGAGGTAGCGGACAATGAGCAGTTCTTC. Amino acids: CASSLEVADNEQFF.

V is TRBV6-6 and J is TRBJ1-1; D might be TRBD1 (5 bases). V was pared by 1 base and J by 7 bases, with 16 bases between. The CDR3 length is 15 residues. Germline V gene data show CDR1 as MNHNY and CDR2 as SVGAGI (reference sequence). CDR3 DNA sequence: TGTGCCAGCAGTTACTTGGTGGGGCAGGGTCATGAAGCTTTCTTT. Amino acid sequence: CASSYLVGQGHEAFF.

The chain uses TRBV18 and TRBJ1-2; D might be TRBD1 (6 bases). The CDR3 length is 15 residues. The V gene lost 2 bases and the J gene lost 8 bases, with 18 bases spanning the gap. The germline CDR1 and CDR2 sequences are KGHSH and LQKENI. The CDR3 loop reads CASSPSPGQLNGYTF. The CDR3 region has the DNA TGTGCCAGCTCACCATCTCCTGGACAGCTTAACGGCTACACCTTC.

The chain's CDR3 is CASRFTGSSRETQYF. DNA of the CDR3: TGCGCCAGCAGATTCACAGGGAGCTCGAGAGAGACCCAGTACTTC. The chain links TRBV5-1 to TRBJ2-5, with D possibly matching TRBD1 (6 bases). Germline CDR1 is SGHRS and CDR2 is YFSETQ. The CDR3 spans 15 residues. Trimming took off 5 bases at V and 4 bases at J, with 18 bases between the two ends. Full variable domain (rest looked up from reference TRBV5-1 and TRBJ2-5): KAGVTQTPRYLIKTRGQQVTLSCSPISGHRSVSWYQQTPGQGLQFLFEYFSETQRNKGNFPGRFSGRQFSNSRSEMNVSTLELGDSALYLCASRFTGSSRETQYFGPGTRLLVL.

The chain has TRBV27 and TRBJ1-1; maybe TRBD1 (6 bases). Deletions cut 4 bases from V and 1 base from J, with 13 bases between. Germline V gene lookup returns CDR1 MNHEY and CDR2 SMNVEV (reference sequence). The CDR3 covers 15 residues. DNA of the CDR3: TGTGCCAGCAGTTGGATACAGGGTGGGAACACTGAAGCTTTCTTT. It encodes CASSWIQGGNTEAFF.